These T cell receptor beta chains were read from a single sample in a study of human T cells and chemical hapten exposure. Each CDR3 protein is one row after TCRdb ran MiXCR on the RACE reads. The table has about 82,000 distinct CDR3 sequences, roughly 13% seen once. Sequencing was performed on whole blood, taken in connection with sensitization to the hapten diphenylcyclopropenone (DPC). The source of these receptors is a woman aged 45-60 years with alopecia areata. Some clones in this sample may be carry-over from other donors' samples. The CDR3 runs from the conserved cysteine through the conserved F or W. D genes are given only for firm matches. Not all rows give a size; the values are once, few, many and, for expanded clones, a class.

size: many; J: TRBJ2-7; V: TRBV6-6; D: TRBD1; CDR3: CASSPRSTGASYEQYF; DNA: TGTGCCAGCAGTCCCCGGTCGACAGGGGCATCCTACGAGCAGTACTTC
size: few; J: TRBJ2-1; V: TRBV5-1; D: TRBD1; CDR3: CASSLVPQGAYNEQFF; DNA: TGCGCCAGCAGCTTGGTACCCCAGGGGGCCTACAATGAGCAGTTCTTC
size: -; J: TRBJ1-1; V: TRBV4-2; D: TRBD1; CDR3: CASSYTTGVISTEAFF; DNA: TGTGCCAGCAGCTACACGACAGGGGTAATCAGCACTGAAGCTTTCTTT
size: -; J: TRBJ2-2; V: TRBV20-1; D: -; CDR3: CSARRAANTGELFF; DNA: TGCAGTGCTAGGAGGGCAGCGAACACCGGGGAGCTGTTTTTT
size: -; J: TRBJ1-1; V: TRBV29-1; D: -; CDR3: CSVVHRGPDRAFF; DNA: TGCAGCGTTGTCCACCGGGGCCCCGACCGAGCTTTCTTT
size: many; J: TRBJ1-4; V: TRBV7-8; D: TRBD1; CDR3: CASSPDRGLLLNEKLFF; DNA: TGTGCCAGCAGCCCGGACAGGGGGCTTCTTCTTAATGAAAAACTGTTTTTT
size: -; J: TRBJ2-7; V: TRBV7-9; D: -; CDR3: CASRHSGGSATYEQYF; DNA: TGTGCCAGCAGACACAGTGGGGGAAGTGCTACCTACGAGCAGTACTTC
size: many; J: TRBJ2-3; V: TRBV21-1; D: -; CDR3: CASIRRHITDTQYF; DNA: TGTGCCAGCATAAGGAGGCATATCACAGATACGCAGTATTTT
size: few; J: TRBJ2-1; V: TRBV3-1; D: -; CDR3: CASRSSREQFF; DNA: TGTGCCAGCCGATCTAGCAGGGAGCAGTTCTTC
size: many; J: TRBJ2-7; V: TRBV20-1; D: -; CDR3: CSARDRPGGGYEQYF; DNA: TGCAGTGCTAGAGATAGGCCTGGAGGGGGGTACGAGCAGTACTTC
size: few; J: TRBJ2-5; V: TRBV5-1; D: TRBD1; CDR3: CASSLGQGSHETQYF; DNA: TGCGCCAGCAGCTTGGGACAGGGGAGTCACGAGACCCAGTACTTC
size: few; J: TRBJ2-7; V: TRBV11-2; D: -; CDR3: CASSLEVASYEQYF; DNA: TGTGCCAGCAGCTTAGAGGTAGCGTCATACGAGCAGTACTTC
size: many; J: TRBJ1-5; V: TRBV18; D: -; CDR3: CASSPPAPFNQPQHF; DNA: TGTGCCAGCTCACCACCGGCACCGTTCAATCAGCCCCAGCATTTT
size: few; J: TRBJ2-1; V: TRBV5-1; D: TRBD1; CDR3: CASSPRQGGNNEQFF; DNA: TGCGCCAGCAGCCCCAGACAGGGCGGTAACAATGAGCAGTTCTTC
size: few; J: TRBJ2-1; V: TRBV11-2; D: TRBD1; CDR3: CASSLRTGGNNEQFF; DNA: TGTGCCAGCAGCTTAAGGACAGGGGGGAACAATGAGCAGTTCTTC
size: -; J: TRBJ2-1; V: TRBV5-1; D: -; CDR3: CASSNGSSYNEQFF; DNA: TGCGCCAGCTCAAATGGTTCCTCCTACAATGAGCAGTTCTTC
size: -; J: TRBJ1-2; V: TRBV18; D: TRBD1; CDR3: CASSLSGTGHYTF; DNA: TGTGCCAGCTCGCTTTCCGGGACAGGTCACTACACCTTC
size: once; J: TRBJ2-7; V: TRBV9; D: -; CDR3: CASSPRDGEGPFYEQYF; DNA: TGTGCCAGCAGCCCGAGGGATGGAGAGGGGCCCTTTTACGAGCAGTACTTC
size: few; J: TRBJ2-1; V: TRBV11-2; D: -; CDR3: CASSLTRGILTDNEQFF; DNA: TGTGCCAGCAGCTTAACCCGCGGGATACTTACGGACAATGAGCAGTTCTTC
size: -; J: TRBJ2-5; V: TRBV29-1; D: -; CDR3: CSVEGETQYF; DNA: TGCAGCGTTGAGGGAGAGACCCAGTACTTC
size: few; J: TRBJ1-6; V: TRBV28; D: -; CDR3: CASRPGNSPLHF; DNA: TGTGCCAGCAGGCCAGGGAACTCACCCCTCCACTTT
size: -; J: TRBJ2-2; V: TRBV2; D: -; CDR3: CASSEAGVAGELFF; DNA: TGTGCCAGCAGTGAAGCTGGGGTGGCCGGGGAGCTGTTTTTT
size: many; J: TRBJ1-5; V: TRBV6-6; D: -; CDR3: CASSPIRDQPQHF; DNA: TGTGCCAGCAGCCCCATTAGAGATCAGCCCCAGCATTTT
size: many; J: TRBJ2-1; V: TRBV11-2; D: -; CDR3: CASSLVQGGEQFF; DNA: TGTGCCAGCAGCTTAGTGCAGGGAGGTGAGCAGTTCTTC
size: -; J: TRBJ1-1; V: TRBV12-3/TRBV12-4; D: -; CDR3: CASTRGMDTEAFF; DNA: TGTGCCAGCACGAGAGGGATGGATACTGAAGCTTTCTTT
size: many; J: TRBJ1-2; V: TRBV3-1; D: -; CDR3: CASSLTPGNYGYTF; DNA: TGTGCCAGCAGCCTGACTCCGGGAAACTATGGCTACACCTTC
size: -; J: TRBJ2-1; V: TRBV11-2; D: TRBD2; CDR3: CASSLRRAGGNNEQFF; DNA: TGTGCCAGCAGCTTACGTCGGGCGGGAGGTAACAATGAGCAGTTCTTC
size: few; J: TRBJ2-3; V: TRBV20-1; D: TRBD1; CDR3: CSATKGTGRTDTQYF; DNA: TGCAGTGCTACAAAAGGGACAGGGCGGACAGATACGCAGTATTTT
size: -; J: TRBJ2-4; V: TRBV6-6; D: -; CDR3: CASSLVTNIQYF; DNA: TGTGCCAGCAGTCTTGTCACGAACATTCAGTACTTC
size: -; J: TRBJ1-1; V: TRBV30; D: -; CDR3: CAWSKGGNTEAFF; DNA: TGTGCCTGGAGTAAGGGAGGGAACACTGAAGCTTTCTTT
size: few; J: TRBJ2-2; V: TRBV9; D: -; CDR3: CASSIPDSPGTGELFF; DNA: TGTGCCAGCAGCATCCCGGACTCCCCCGGCACCGGGGAGCTGTTTTTT
size: -; J: TRBJ2-7; V: TRBV28; D: TRBD2; CDR3: CASSPGLAEGYEQYF; DNA: TGTGCCAGCAGTCCTGGACTAGCGGAGGGCTACGAGCAGTACTTC
size: few; J: TRBJ2-7; V: TRBV13; D: -; CDR3: CASSGGRAYEQYF; DNA: TGTGCCAGCAGTGGGGGCAGGGCCTACGAGCAGTACTTC
size: -; J: TRBJ1-1; V: TRBV20-1; D: -; CDR3: CSARDRGLTDTEAFF; DNA: TGCAGTGCTAGAGATCGGGGGCTGACGGACACTGAAGCTTTCTTT
size: -; J: TRBJ1-1; V: TRBV10-2; D: -; CDR3: CASSVAGVNTEAFF; DNA: TGCGCCAGCAGTGTGGCAGGAGTGAACACTGAAGCTTTCTTT
size: few; J: TRBJ2-1; V: TRBV11-2; D: TRBD2; CDR3: CASSPYAGTSQQFF; DNA: TGTGCCAGCAGCCCCTATGCGGGGACTAGCCAGCAGTTCTTC
size: many; J: TRBJ2-7; V: TRBV14; D: -; CDR3: CASSQALGFSYEQYF; DNA: TGTGCCAGCAGCCAAGCCCTTGGCTTCTCCTACGAGCAGTACTTC
size: -; J: TRBJ1-1; V: TRBV15; D: -; CDR3: CATSRVDTEAFF; DNA: TGTGCCACCAGCAGAGTCGACACTGAAGCTTTCTTT
size: -; J: TRBJ1-1; V: TRBV12-3/TRBV12-4; D: -; CDR3: CASSFAGKDTEAFF; DNA: TGTGCCAGCAGTTTCGCAGGGAAGGACACTGAAGCTTTCTTT
size: few; J: TRBJ2-7; V: TRBV7-8; D: -; CDR3: CASSLARKSSYEQYF; DNA: TGTGCCAGCAGCTTAGCCCGGAAAAGCTCCTACGAGCAGTACTTC
size: many; J: TRBJ2-1; V: TRBV29-1; D: TRBD2; CDR3: CSVTTSGSIEQFF; DNA: TGCAGCGTGACGACTAGCGGGAGTATTGAGCAGTTCTTC
size: many; J: TRBJ2-7; V: TRBV6-6; D: TRBD2; CDR3: CASSYSRGLAGGNEQYF; DNA: TGTGCCAGCAGTTACTCGAGGGGACTAGCGGGAGGAAACGAGCAGTACTTC
size: many; J: TRBJ1-4; V: TRBV7-8; D: -; CDR3: CASSFGTVTEKLFF; DNA: TGTGCCAGCAGCTTCGGGACGGTGACGGAAAAACTGTTTTTT
size: -; J: TRBJ2-1; V: TRBV11-3; D: TRBD2; CDR3: CASSSGTSGARNEQFF; DNA: TGTGCCAGCAGCTCAGGGACTAGCGGGGCCCGCAATGAGCAGTTCTTC
size: -; J: TRBJ2-1; V: TRBV6-5; D: TRBD2; CDR3: CASSYGTSVDEQFF; DNA: TGTGCCAGCAGTTACGGGACTAGTGTGGATGAGCAGTTCTTC
size: many; J: TRBJ2-7; V: TRBV29-1; D: -; CDR3: CSVFAGTHEQYF; DNA: TGCAGCGTTTTCGCAGGGACCCACGAGCAGTACTTC
size: few; J: TRBJ2-1; V: TRBV7-6; D: TRBD2; CDR3: CASSAGLAGGLNEQFF; DNA: TGTGCCAGCAGCGCAGGACTAGCGGGAGGGCTTAATGAGCAGTTCTTC
size: many; J: TRBJ1-2; V: TRBV20-1; D: -; CDR3: CSAPVPGHNYGYTF; DNA: TGCAGTGCTCCCGTCCCGGGACATAACTATGGCTACACCTTC
size: few; J: TRBJ2-1; V: TRBV2; D: -; CDR3: CASSEALYNEQFF; DNA: TGTGCCAGCAGTGAAGCGCTGTACAATGAGCAGTTCTTC
size: -; J: TRBJ2-7; V: TRBV18; D: -; CDR3: CASSPLSGGGEQYF; DNA: TGTGCCAGCTCACCACTTTCGGGGGGCGGCGAGCAGTACTTC
size: -; J: TRBJ1-1; V: TRBV10-2; D: TRBD1; CDR3: CASTRTGVNTEAFF; DNA: TGCGCCAGCACAAGGACAGGGGTGAACACTGAAGCTTTCTTT
size: few; J: TRBJ1-1; V: TRBV5-1; D: -; CDR3: CASGQLNTEAFF; DNA: TGCGCCAGCGGACAGTTGAACACTGAAGCTTTCTTT
size: few; J: TRBJ1-4; V: TRBV2; D: -; CDR3: CASSQGFWATNEKLFF; DNA: TGTGCCAGCAGTCAGGGGTTTTGGGCAACTAATGAAAAACTGTTTTTT